The rows below give T cell receptor beta chains drawn from one sample of a study of blood T cell repertoires in COVID-19. The assay was immunoSEQ multiplex PCR, and TCRdb's table has in-frame clones only and misses some. This table has 200,000 to 300,000 clones, around nine tenths appearing once. Sequencing was performed on PBMCs or T cells enriched from blood (not recorded which). The source is a woman younger than 30 who had recovered from COVID-19. The CDR3 runs from the conserved cysteine through the conserved F or W. D genes are given only for firm matches. The size field is filled for only some rows; it gives once, few, many or a size class.

D gene | J gene | CDR3 length | V gene | clone size | CDR3 protein | CDR3 DNA
TRBD1 | TRBJ1-2 | 15 | TRBV11-2 | once | CASSPRQGRSEGYTF | TGTGCCAGCAGCCCCCGACAGGGAAGGTCGGAAGGCTACACCTTC
- | TRBJ2-1 | 16 | TRBV10-1 | - | CASSESGASSYNEQFF | TGCGCCAGCAGTGAGTCAGGAGCGTCCTCCTACAATGAGCAGTTCTTC
TRBD2 | TRBJ2-1 | 15 | TRBV27 | once | CASSFRSSGYNEQFF | TGTGCCAGCAGTTTCCGGAGTAGCGGGTACAATGAGCAGTTCTTC
- | TRBJ1-6 | 16 | TRBV7-2 | - | CASSLDGQGSPTPLHF | TGTGCCAGCAGCTTAGACGGGCAGGGCTCTCCTACACCCCTCCACTTT
TRBD1 | TRBJ1-2 | 13 | TRBV30 | - | CAWTGQGAGGYTF | TGTGCCTGGACTGGACAGGGGGCTGGTGGCTACACCTTC
TRBD1 | TRBJ2-7 | 15 | TRBV7-8 | - | CASNNGQEPSYEQYF | TGTGCCAGCAACAATGGACAGGAACCTTCCTACGAGCAGTACTTC
- | TRBJ1-1 | 13 | TRBV27 | - | CASRKGGNTEAFF | TGTGCCAGCAGAAAAGGGGGGAACACTGAAGCTTTCTTT
TRBD2 | TRBJ2-7 | 14 | TRBV5-4 | - | CASSFGGGAYEQYF | TGTGCCAGCAGCTTCGGGGGAGGGGCCTACGAGCAGTACTTC
- | TRBJ1-1 | 11 | TRBV27 | - | CASRSGTEAFF | TGTGCCAGCAGATCGGGGACTGAAGCTTTCTTT
TRBD2 | TRBJ2-5 | 15 | TRBV5-8 | - | CASSFRLAGGETQYF | TGTGCCAGCAGCTTCCGACTAGCGGGAGGAGAGACCCAGTACTTC
- | TRBJ2-1 | 12 | TRBV5-4 | - | CASSPGYNEQFF | TGTGCCAGCAGCCCCGGGTACAATGAGCAGTTCTTC
TRBD1 | TRBJ2-7 | 14 | TRBV7-9 | - | CASTTGQGIYEQYF | TGTGCCAGCACCACGGGACAGGGTATCTACGAGCAGTACTTC
- | TRBJ1-1 | 16 | TRBV27 | - | CASSSLRLDTRTEAFF | TGTGCCAGCAGTTCCCTTCGACTGGACACGCGCACTGAAGCTTTCTTT
- | TRBJ2-5 | 14 | TRBV7-9 | - | CASSFPGSYETQYF | TGTGCCAGCAGCTTTCCCGGGAGTTACGAGACCCAGTACTTC
- | TRBJ2-3 | 14 | TRBV20-1 | - | CSASREARTDTQYF | TGCAGTGCTAGTAGGGAGGCCCGCACAGATACGCAGTATTTT
- | TRBJ1-1 | 11 | TRBV6-5 | - | CASKRTAEAFF | TGTGCCAGCAAGAGGACAGCTGAAGCTTTCTTT
- | TRBJ2-1 | 15 | TRBV11-3 | - | CASSLSDSSYNEQFF | TGTGCCAGCAGCCTTAGCGATAGCTCCTACAATGAGCAGTTCTTC
- | TRBJ2-5 | 15 | TRBV27 | - | CASRSGSLFGETQYF | TGTGCCAGCAGGTCCGGGTCTTTATTTGGAGAGACCCAGTACTTC
- | TRBJ1-6 | 15 | TRBV5-6 | - | CASSFGGDYNSPLHF | TGTGCCAGCAGCTTCGGGGGGGACTATAATTCACCCCTCCACTTT
TRBD1 | TRBJ1-2 | 14 | TRBV27 | - | CASSKQGANYGYTF | TGTGCCAGCAGTAAACAGGGGGCTAACTATGGCTACACCTTC
- | TRBJ2-3 | 13 | TRBV12-3/TRBV12-4 | - | CASQQGGTDTQYF | TGTGCCAGCCAGCAGGGTGGCACAGATACGCAGTATTTT
- | TRBJ1-2 | 14 | TRBV3-1/TRBV3-2 | - | CASSQGTGGHGYTF | TGTGCCAGCAGCCAAGGTACGGGTGGCCATGGCTACACCTTC
- | TRBJ1-5 | 16 | TRBV6-4 | - | CASSLLKAGYFGPQHF | TGTGCCAGCTCCCTCCTTAAGGCAGGGTATTTTGGGCCCCAGCATTTT
- | TRBJ1-2 | 12 | TRBV12-3/TRBV12-4 | - | CASSQGNYGYTF | TGTGCCAGCAGTCAGGGGAACTATGGCTACACCTTC
TRBD2 | TRBJ2-7 | 17 | TRBV6-2/TRBV6-3 | - | CASSRAGAHRSSYEQYF | TGTGCCAGCAGCCGAGCGGGGGCCCACCGAAGCTCCTACGAGCAGTACTTC
TRBD2 | TRBJ2-5 | 15 | TRBV9 | - | CASSVEGGGRETQYF | TGTGCCAGCAGCGTAGAAGGCGGGGGGAGGGAGACCCAGTACTTC
TRBD1 | TRBJ1-2 | 16 | TRBV18 | - | CASSPRSDRGSHGYTF | TGTGCCAGCTCACCCAGATCCGACAGGGGGTCCCATGGCTACACCTTC
- | TRBJ2-1 | 15 | TRBV13 | - | CASSLGGSLNNEQFF | TGTGCCAGCAGCTTAGGTGGGAGTCTAAACAATGAGCAGTTCTTC
- | TRBJ1-3 | 15 | TRBV2 | - | CASSPDKSSGNTIYF | TGTGCCAGCAGTCCGGACAAGAGCTCTGGAAACACCATATATTTT
TRBD1 | TRBJ1-1 | 14 | TRBV7-2 | - | CASNQQGMNTEAFF | TGTGCCAGCAACCAACAGGGGATGAACACTGAAGCTTTCTTT
- | TRBJ2-1 | 13 | TRBV12-3/TRBV12-4 | - | CAGSPEGYNEQFF | TGTGCCGGATCCCCAGAGGGATACAATGAGCAGTTCTTC
- | TRBJ2-5 | 13 | TRBV7-2 | - | CASSLRLLKTQYF | TGTGCCAGCAGCTTACGTCTATTGAAGACCCAGTACTTC
TRBD2 | TRBJ2-5 | 17 | TRBV5-1 | - | CASSLLGGRASGETQYF | TGCGCCAGCAGCTTGTTAGGAGGGAGGGCCTCGGGCGAGACCCAGTACTTC
- | TRBJ1-6 | 15 | TRBV28 | - | CASSPPAGANSPLHF | TGTGCCAGCAGTCCCCCCGCAGGGGCCAATTCACCCCTCCACTTT
TRBD1 | TRBJ2-1 | 13 | TRBV29-1 | - | CSVGTGGYNEQFF | TGCAGCGTTGGGACAGGGGGCTACAATGAGCAGTTCTTC
TRBD1 | TRBJ2-7 | 15 | TRBV2 | - | CASSEGRDRAYEQYF | TGTGCCAGCAGTGAGGGGAGGGACAGGGCCTACGAGCAGTACTTC
TRBD1 | TRBJ1-4 | 17 | TRBV25-1 | - | CASSTSPRQGFNEKLFF | TGTGCCAGCAGTACCTCACCTCGACAGGGTTTTAATGAAAAACTGTTTTTT
TRBD2 | TRBJ2-7 | 16 | TRBV11-2 | - | CASIPGTSGIGDEQYF | TGTGCCAGCATCCCCGGGACTAGCGGGATAGGAGACGAGCAGTACTTC
TRBD1 | TRBJ2-2 | 15 | TRBV19 | - | CASSFRDRAPGELFF | TGTGCCAGTAGTTTCCGGGACAGGGCTCCCGGGGAGCTGTTTTTT